The subject of this entry is one T cell receptor (beta chain). The antigen is unknown. The data stem from a study of monozygotic twins with inflammatory bowel disease. Study findings and constraints: Discrimination among different T cell subtypes was not achievable. Backing was not found for a single strong signal or clonotype associated with IBD.

The CDR3 is 19 residues long. Germline V CDR1 and CDR2: MDHEN, SYDVKM. Through template switching, UMIs that included a 6-nucleotide sample barcode were added. With the 5' RACE reads reprocessed, TCRdb shows one record per CDR3 protein and no DNA. This repertoire comprises about 160,000 distinct CDR3 sequences; its ten largest clones make up about 2.7%. This TCR was recovered from a human donor with ulcerative colitis or Crohn's disease, or a healthy co-twin of an affected twin (not recorded which). V and J are TRBV28 and TRBJ2-2; lacking DNA, the TRBD1 call made by TCRdb goes unchecked. Sequencing was carried out using blood. The CDR3 here is CASSLKVVRGLGWTGELFF.